This TCR beta chain was sequenced in a study of blood T cell repertoires in COVID-19. The CDR3 sequence is 15 residues long. Germline CDR1 reads KGHSH; CDR2 reads LQKENI. Trimming left V 0 bases short and J 3 bases short, with 10 bases between. Measured with immunoSEQ multiplex PCR; TCRdb has only the in-frame clones, and not every one. The profile covers some 170,000 clones, with under 85% appearing a single time and roughly 3.1% taken by the ten largest. Sequenced: peripheral blood. The sequence derives from a man between 65 and 80 years old with acute or convalescent COVID-19. J is TRBJ2-3 and V is TRBV18, with a tentative D call TRBD2 (6 bases). CDR3 region: CASSPPSGVTDTQYF. In DNA form, the CDR3 reads TGTGCCAGCTCACCACCGTCGGGAGTGACAGATACGCAGTATTTT.